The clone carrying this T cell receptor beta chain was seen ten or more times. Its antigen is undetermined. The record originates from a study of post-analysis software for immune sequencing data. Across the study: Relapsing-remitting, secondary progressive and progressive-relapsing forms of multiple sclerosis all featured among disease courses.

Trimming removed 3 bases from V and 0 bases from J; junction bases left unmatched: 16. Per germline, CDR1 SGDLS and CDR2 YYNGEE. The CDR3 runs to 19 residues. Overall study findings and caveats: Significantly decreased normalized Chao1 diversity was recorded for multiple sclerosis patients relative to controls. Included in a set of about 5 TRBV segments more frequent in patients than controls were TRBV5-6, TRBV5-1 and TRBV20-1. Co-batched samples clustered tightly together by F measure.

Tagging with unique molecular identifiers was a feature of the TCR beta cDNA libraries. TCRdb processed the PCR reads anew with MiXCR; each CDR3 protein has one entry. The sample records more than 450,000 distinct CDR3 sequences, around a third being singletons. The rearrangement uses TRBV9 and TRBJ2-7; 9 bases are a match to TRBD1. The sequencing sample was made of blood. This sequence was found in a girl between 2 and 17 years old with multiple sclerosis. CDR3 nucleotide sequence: TGTGCCAGCAGCGCCCAACCCAGCGGGACAGGGACAAGCTCCTACGAGCAGTACTTC. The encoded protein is CASSAQPSGTGTSSYEQYF.